Each of the 26 T cell receptor beta chains below was sequenced from the same sample in a study of blood T cell repertoires in COVID-19. Some clones are missing from TCRdb's copy, which holds only in-frame ones; the method was immunoSEQ multiplex PCR. Of tens of thousands of clones detected, 85% to 90% appear once; the ten largest clones hold 7% to 9.5%. Sequencing was performed on peripheral blood. These receptors were collected from a man between 25 and 39 years old with active or convalescent COVID-19.

The CDR3 here is CASSWDREVNEQFF. The CDR3 nucleotides read TGTGCCAGCAGCTGGGACAGGGAGGTAAATGAGCAGTTCTTC. V usage is TRBV2 and J usage is TRBJ2-1; 9 bases are a match to TRBD1. With V trimmed by 6 bases and J by 7 bases, 7 bases remained unmatched. The CDR3 runs to 14 residues. CDR1 is SNHLY and CDR2 is FYNNEI in the germline V gene.

V usage is TRBV9 and J usage is TRBJ1-4; TRBD1 aligns across 7 bases. Germline values: CDR1 SGDLS, CDR2 YYNGEE. Losses at the gene ends were 4 bases for V and 3 bases for J; bases not matched to a gene: 6. The CDR3 totals 15 residues. Written as DNA, the CDR3 is TGTGCCAGCAGCCCTACAGGGGTCTCTAATGAAAAACTGTTTTTT. Its translation is CASSPTGVSNEKLFF.

This chain uses TRBV29-1 with TRBJ2-5; 8 bases agree with TRBD1. The CDR3 runs 15 residues. The germline V gene has CDR1 SQVTM and CDR2 ANQGSEA. The trim removed 3 bases at V and 4 bases at J, leaving 10 bases unmatched. CDR3 nucleotides: TGCAGCGTTGAGGGTCAGGGGGCAGGGAGAGAGACCCAGTACTTC. Amino acid sequence: CSVEGQGAGRETQYF.

The count of this clone is one. The chain combines TRBV7-2 with TRBJ2-5; 7 bases line up with TRBD2. Germline V gene lookup returns CDR1 SGHTA and CDR2 FQGNSA. The CDR3 loop spans 15 amino acids. J was trimmed by 5 bases and V by 1 base; bases with no gene match: 7. CDR3 region: CASSLGSGVPETQYF. The CDR3 DNA is TGTGCCAGCAGCTTAGGGAGCGGGGTGCCGGAGACCCAGTACTTC. The complete variable domain, with remaining parts taken from reference TRBV7-2 and TRBJ2-5, reads GAGVSQSPSNKVTEKGKDVELRCDPISGHTALYWYRQSLGQGLEFLIYFQGNSAPDKSGLPSDRFSAERTGGSVSTLTIQRTQQEDSAVYLCASSLGSGVPETQYFGPGTRLLVL.

This chain uses TRBV7-3 with TRBJ2-1, with D possibly matching TRBD2 (5 bases). Germline loops: CDR1 SGHTA, CDR2 FQGTGA. V was cut by 2 bases and J by 3 bases, with 5 bases left in between. CDR3 length equals 13 residues. The CDR3: CASSLGLYNEQFF. CDR3 DNA sequence: TGTGCCAGCAGCTTAGGACTCTACAATGAGCAGTTCTTC.

This rearrangement joins TRBV12-3 or TRBV12-4 to TRBJ1-2; 12 nucleotides align to TRBD1. This CDR3 spans 13 amino acids. Germline trimming cut 5 bases from V and 8 bases from J; bases unmatched to any gene: 3. The CDR3 region is CASSPGTGGGYTF. The CDR3 DNA sequence: TGTGCCAGCAGTCCAGGGACAGGGGGCGGCTACACCTTC.

The chain combines TRBV7-9 with TRBJ1-4; D gene unclear. CDR1 SEHNR and CDR2 FQNEAQ come from the germline V gene (reference sequence). The CDR3 totals 15 residues. V was cut by 2 bases and J by 8 bases, with 15 bases left in between. CDR3 sequence (DNA): TGTGCCAGCAGCTTATACGGGGAAATTTGGGAAAAACTGTTTTTT. Its protein is CASSLYGEIWEKLFF.

V and J are TRBV27 and TRBJ2-1, with TRBD2 matching over 7 bases. Germline lookup yields CDR1 MNHEY and CDR2 SMNVEV (reference sequence). This CDR3 contains 19 residues. V lost 3 bases and J lost 3; bases outside the gene matches: 17. DNA for the CDR3: TGTGCCAGCAGTTTCCTATATGGGGCTGGGGGGGAAGACTACAATGAGCAGTTCTTC. It is translated as CASSFLYGAGGEDYNEQFF.

The genes are TRBV19 and TRBJ1-4; 8 bases agree with TRBD1. This CDR3 region has 14 residues. The germline gives CDR1 LNHDA, CDR2 SQIVND (reference sequence). The junction had 5 bases not matched to a gene; V was cut back by 6 bases and J by 5 bases. Here the CDR3 DNA reads TGTGCCAGTAGCCTGGACAGGGTCAATGAAAAACTGTTTTTT. Protein: CASSLDRVNEKLFF.

The chain couples TRBV11-2 to TRBJ2-7; 10 nucleotides align to TRBD2. CDR1 and CDR2 from the germline V gene are SGHAT and FQNNGV. J lost 2 bases, V lost 5 bases, and 9 bases had no gene match. The CDR3 runs 16 residues. CDR3 amino acids: CASSALAGGVAYEQYF. The CDR3 DNA reads TGTGCCAGCAGCGCCTTAGCGGGGGGAGTAGCCTACGAGCAGTACTTC.

This clone was detected only once. J is TRBJ1-6 and V is TRBV2; 7 nucleotides match TRBD1. Trimming at V came to 7 bases and at J to 5 bases, leaving 5 bases not matched to a gene. CDR3 length: 14 amino acids. The germline V gene encodes CDR1 SNHLY and CDR2 FYNNEI. The chain's CDR3 is CASTSTGNNSPLHF. In nucleotides, the CDR3 is TGTGCCAGCACCTCGACAGGGAATAATTCACCCCTCCACTTT.

This clone was picked up a small number of times. CDR3 region: CASSLLAGGPGELFF. For the CDR3, the DNA is TGTGCCAGTAGTCTACTAGCGGGAGGGCCCGGGGAGCTGTTTTTT. This rearrangement joins TRBV19 to TRBJ2-2; 13 bases agree with TRBD2. The V segment lost 5 bases and the J segment 6 bases; nucleotides outside the gene matches: 3. Germline V gene sequence: CDR1 LNHDA, CDR2 SQIVND (reference sequence). The CDR3 contains 15 residues.

The J gene is TRBJ2-5, the V gene TRBV6-2 or TRBV6-3; D remains ambiguous. The germline V and J ends were trimmed by 4 bases and 0 bases, with 6 bases remaining between them. The CDR3 loop spans 13 amino acids. Looked up from germline, CDR1 is MNHEY and CDR2 is SVGEGT. CDR3 in DNA: TGTGCCAGCAGTTTAGCAGACCAAGAGACCCAGTACTTC. Residues: CASSLADQETQYF.

V is TRBV7-2 and J is TRBJ2-2; 9 bases match TRBD2. Germline trimming cut 0 bases from V and 4 bases from J; bases unmatched to any gene: 0. CDR3 length: 15 residues. CDR1 SGHTA and CDR2 FQGNSA come from the germline V gene. In nucleotides, the CDR3 is TGTGCCAGCAGCTTAGCTAGCGGGAGCACCGGGGAGCTGTTTTTT. It codes for CASSLASGSTGELFF.

V and J are TRBV7-9 and TRBJ2-5; TRBD1 is a possible D gene (6 bases). The CDR3 covers 15 residues. The germline V gene encodes CDR1 SEHNR and CDR2 FQNEAQ (reference sequence). V lost 4 bases to trimming and J lost 4 bases, with 16 bases between them. CDR3 region: CASSSDSLSLETQYF. Written as DNA, the CDR3 is TGTGCCAGCAGCTCGGACAGCCTCTCCCTAGAGACCCAGTACTTC.

J is TRBJ2-3 and V is TRBV5-1, with D possibly matching TRBD2 (5 bases). This CDR3 spans 15 amino acids. Trimming pared 4 bases from V and 4 bases from J, leaving 16 bases between. CDR1 and CDR2 (germline): SGHRS, YFSETQ. The CDR3 protein is CASSTPITGADTQYF. The CDR3 DNA follows: TGCGCCAGCAGCACCCCGATTACCGGGGCAGATACGCAGTATTTT. Using reference TRBV5-1 and TRBJ2-3 for the parts outside the CDR3, the full variable domain is KAGVTQTPRYLIKTRGQQVTLSCSPISGHRSVSWYQQTPGQGLQFLFEYFSETQRNKGNFPGRFSGRQFSNSRSEMNVSTLELGDSALYLCASSTPITGADTQYFGPGTRLTVL.

This chain uses TRBV6-5 with TRBJ2-7, with TRBD1 identical over 8 bases. V shed 6 bases, J shed 2 bases, and the junction held 6 bases outside the gene matches. Germline lookup yields CDR1 MNHEY and CDR2 SVGAGI. The CDR3 is 14 residues long. In nucleotides, the CDR3 is TGTGCCAGCAGGACAGGGGAAGCGGCCTACGAGCAGTACTTC. Protein sequence: CASRTGEAAYEQYF.

The chain recombines TRBV6-5 with TRBJ2-7; D remains ambiguous. Germline V CDR1 and CDR2: MNHEY, SVGAGI. With 0 bases removed from V and 3 bases from J, the gap between germline ends came to 12 bases. The CDR3 length is 15 residues. The CDR3 loop is CASSYSSPASYEQYF. DNA of the CDR3: TGTGCCAGCAGTTACTCTAGCCCAGCGAGCTACGAGCAGTACTTC.

The chain combines TRBV5-4 with TRBJ1-2; D unclear. The CDR3 consists of 14 residues. Trimming removed 4 bases at V and 8 bases at J, with 18 bases between. Per the germline V gene, CDR1 is SGHNT and CDR2 is YYREEE (reference sequence). The CDR3 protein is CASSPDLDRGGYTF. The CDR3 coding sequence is TGTGCCAGCAGCCCGGACTTAGATCGAGGAGGCTACACCTTC.

The chain joins TRBV27 to TRBJ2-3, with 12 bases aligning to TRBD2. Trimming removed 5 bases from V and 0 bases from J; junction bases left unmatched: 6. The CDR3 length is 17 residues. Germline CDR1 MNHEY, CDR2 SMNVEV (reference sequence). The CDR3 DNA reads TGTGCCAGCAGTCCAAAGGGGACTAGCGGGAGCACAGATACGCAGTATTTT. As protein: CASSPKGTSGSTDTQYF.

This chain links TRBV18 with TRBJ1-5; 7 nucleotides agree with TRBD1. Unmatched junction bases numbered 2, after V lost 2 bases and J lost 4 bases. This CDR3 has 14 amino acids. The germline gives CDR1 KGHSH, CDR2 LQKENI. CDR3 DNA sequence: TGTGCCAGCTCACCAGGGACAGTAAATCAGCCCCAGCATTTT. This sequence encodes CASSPGTVNQPQHF.

V usage is TRBV5-1 and J usage is TRBJ1-5; tentative D call: TRBD1 (5 bases). Per germline, CDR1 SGHRS and CDR2 YFSETQ. CDR3 length equals 14 residues. The ends were cut back, 5 bases at V and 4 bases at J, with 13 bases in the middle. The CDR3 sequence: CASSPMGGNQPQHF. CDR3 DNA: TGCGCCAGCAGTCCAATGGGGGGTAATCAGCCCCAGCATTTT.

This sequence joins TRBV5-1 and TRBJ2-7, with TRBD1 matching over 7 bases. The V segment lost 0 bases and the J segment 0 bases; nucleotides outside the gene matches: 3. CDR1 SGHRS and CDR2 YFSETQ come from the germline V gene. This CDR3 has 15 residues. The CDR3 DNA is TGCGCCAGCAGCTTGGACAGGGGTCCCTCCTACGAGCAGTACTTC. This gives the protein CASSLDRGPSYEQYF.

The chain joins TRBV3-1 (or the pseudogene TRBV3-2) to TRBJ2-1; TRBD2 is a possible D gene (5 bases). Looked up from germline, CDR1 is LGHDT and CDR2 is YNNKEL (reference sequence). The CDR3 spans 17 residues. With 2 bases removed from V and 9 bases from J, the gap between germline ends came to 23 bases. Here the CDR3 reads CASSQYATLPGKVEQFF. The DNA of the CDR3 is TGTGCCAGCAGCCAATACGCTACCCTTCCCGGGAAGGTTGAGCAGTTCTTC.

The genes are TRBV12-3 or TRBV12-4 and TRBJ1-1, with unresolved D. The CDR3 is 13 amino acids. V lost 5 bases and J 2 bases, leaving 9 bases between the germline ends. CDR3 coding DNA: TGTGCCAGCAGTAACAGAGATAACACTGAAGCTTTCTTT. Protein product: CASSNRDNTEAFF.

This clone was counted only a few times. The chain carries TRBV3-1 (or the pseudogene TRBV3-2) and TRBJ1-1; D is possibly TRBD1 (5 bases). V shed 7 bases and J shed 1 base, with 10 bases lying between them. Germline loops: CDR1 LGHDT, CDR2 YNNKEL (reference sequence). The CDR3 is 13 residues long. CDR3 loop: CASTLTGNTEAFF. As DNA, the CDR3 is TGTGCCAGCACCCTAACAGGGAACACTGAAGCTTTCTTT.